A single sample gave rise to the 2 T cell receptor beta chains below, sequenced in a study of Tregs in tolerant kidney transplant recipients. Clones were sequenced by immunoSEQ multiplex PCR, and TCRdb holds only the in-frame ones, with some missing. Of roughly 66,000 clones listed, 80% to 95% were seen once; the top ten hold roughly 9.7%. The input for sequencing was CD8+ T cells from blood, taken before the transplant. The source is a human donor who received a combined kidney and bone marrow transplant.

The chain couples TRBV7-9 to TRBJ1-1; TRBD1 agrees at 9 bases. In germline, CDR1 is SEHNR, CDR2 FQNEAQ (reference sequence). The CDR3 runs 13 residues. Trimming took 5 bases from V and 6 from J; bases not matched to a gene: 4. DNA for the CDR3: TGTGCCAGCAGCCCAGACAGGGGGTCTGAAGCTTTCTTT. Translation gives CASSPDRGSEAFF.

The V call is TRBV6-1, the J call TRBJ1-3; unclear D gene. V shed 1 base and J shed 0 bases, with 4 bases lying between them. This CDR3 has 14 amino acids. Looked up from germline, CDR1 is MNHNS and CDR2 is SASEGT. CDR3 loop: CASSEDHSGNTIYF. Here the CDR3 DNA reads TGTGCCAGCAGTGAAGATCACTCTGGAAACACCATATATTTT.